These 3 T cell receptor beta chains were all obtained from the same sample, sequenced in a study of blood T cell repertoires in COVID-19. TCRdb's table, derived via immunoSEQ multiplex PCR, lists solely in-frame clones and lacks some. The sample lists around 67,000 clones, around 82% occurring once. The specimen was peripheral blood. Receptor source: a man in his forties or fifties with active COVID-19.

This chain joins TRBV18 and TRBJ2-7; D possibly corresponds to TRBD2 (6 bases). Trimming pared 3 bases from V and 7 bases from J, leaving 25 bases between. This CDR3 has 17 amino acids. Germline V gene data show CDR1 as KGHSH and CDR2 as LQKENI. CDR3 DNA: TGTGCCAGCTCACCGCCCTGGGAGGCAGGGTACAAAGGGGAGCAGTACTTC. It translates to CASSPPWEAGYKGEQYF.

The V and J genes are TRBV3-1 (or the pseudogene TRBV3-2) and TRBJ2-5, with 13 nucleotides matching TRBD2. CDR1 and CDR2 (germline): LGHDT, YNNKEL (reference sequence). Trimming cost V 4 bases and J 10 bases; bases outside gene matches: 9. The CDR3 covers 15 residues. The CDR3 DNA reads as TGTGCCAGCAGCCTACCCGGACTAGCGGGGGCCCACCAGTACTTC. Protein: CASSLPGLAGAHQYF.

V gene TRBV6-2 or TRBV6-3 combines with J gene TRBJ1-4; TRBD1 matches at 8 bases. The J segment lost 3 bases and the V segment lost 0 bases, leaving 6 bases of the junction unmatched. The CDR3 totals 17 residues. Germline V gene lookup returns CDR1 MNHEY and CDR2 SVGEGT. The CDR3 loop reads CASSYSWTGSSNEKLFF. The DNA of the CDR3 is TGTGCCAGCAGTTACTCGTGGACAGGGAGCTCTAATGAAAAACTGTTTTTT.